This T cell receptor beta chain is drawn from a study of blood T cell repertoires in COVID-19. This clone showed up many times. Enrolled through a virtual design, the participants were between roughly 18 and 95 years of age and came from about two dozen US areas. Allocation to cohorts depended on clinical history reported by the participants. Assay: immunoSEQ multiplex PCR; the TCRdb copy retains only in-frame clones and omits some. The sample yields over 300,000 clones, approximately 85% seen once. V lost 0 bases and J 4 bases, leaving 12 bases between the germline ends. The CDR3 sequence is 15 residues long. CDR1 and CDR2 from the germline V gene are LGHNA and YNFKEQ.

The chain links TRBV4-2 to TRBJ1-2; D is perhaps TRBD1 (5 bases). This receptor was identified in a man in his thirties or forties who had recovered from COVID-19. The material sequenced was PBMCs or T cells enriched from blood (not recorded which). CDR3 nucleotides: TGTGCCAGCAGCCAAGATTTGGAAGGGGTCTATGGCTACACCTTC. This encodes CASSQDLEGVYGYTF.